The rows below give T cell receptor beta chains drawn from one sample of a study of cytomegalovirus exposure and HLA in healthy donors. The data were produced by immunoSEQ multiplex PCR, yet TCRdb's version contains in-frame clones alone and is incomplete. The sample holds 250,000 to 350,000 clones, roughly 88% seen once. Sequenced: PBMCs. These receptors all come from a man aged 35-49 years in good health and CMV-seropositive. Each CDR3 is given with its conserved first and last residue. The order of the fields is J gene, D gene, V gene, clone size, CDR3 length, CDR3 protein, CDR3 DNA. A D gene is named only where the DNA matches it firmly. Rows may omit the clone size; those that give it use once, few, many or a size class.

TRBJ2-7 | TRBD1 | TRBV27 | - | 14 | CASSLTRGHYEQYF | TGTGCCAGCAGTTTAACCAGGGGGCATTACGAGCAGTACTTC
TRBJ2-1 | - | TRBV28 | - | 17 | CASSPPRASGPYNEQFF | TGTGCCAGCAGTCCCCCACGAGCCAGCGGGCCCTACAATGAGCAGTTCTTC
TRBJ2-2 | - | TRBV28 | few | 16 | CASRYHGGMGTGELFF | TGTGCCAGCCGCTACCATGGGGGGATGGGCACCGGGGAGCTGTTTTTT
TRBJ2-1 | TRBD2 | TRBV28 | - | 12 | CATLTSGNEQFF | TGTGCCACCCTGACTAGCGGAAATGAGCAGTTCTTC
TRBJ1-5 | - | TRBV7-9 | - | 12 | CSSSLGGGPQHF | TGTTCCAGCAGCTTAGGAGGGGGGCCCCAGCATTTT
TRBJ1-5 | - | TRBV7-2 | - | 14 | CASSLTHYNQPQHF | TGTGCCAGCAGCTTAACACACTACAATCAGCCCCAGCATTTT
TRBJ2-3 | - | TRBV27 | - | 12 | CASSSSADTQYF | -
TRBJ2-3 | TRBD1 | TRBV25-1 | - | 16 | CASSELDRGLADTQYF | TGTGCCAGCAGTGAACTGGACAGGGGGCTGGCAGATACGCAGTATTTT
TRBJ2-2 | - | TRBV27 | - | 15 | CASSLAGLVTGELFF | TGTGCCAGCAGTTTAGCAGGGTTGGTGACCGGGGAGCTGTTTTTT
TRBJ1-5 | - | TRBV6-1 | - | 12 | CASSEVVGPQHF | TGTGCCAGCAGTGAGGTGGTCGGGCCCCAGCATTTT
TRBJ1-2 | - | TRBV6-6 | - | 16 | CASNLSFLQKNYGYTF | TGTGCCAGCAACCTCTCTTTTCTACAGAAAAACTATGGCTACACCTTC
TRBJ2-6 | - | TRBV19 | - | 17 | CASGTRQVLSGANVLTF | TGTGCCAGTGGCACTCGACAGGTTCTCTCTGGGGCCAACGTCCTGACTTTC
TRBJ2-7 | TRBD1 | TRBV27 | few | 13 | CASSHGQGHEQYF | TGTGCCAGCAGTCATGGACAGGGCCACGAGCAGTACTTC
TRBJ2-7 | - | TRBV7-2 | - | 12 | CASSPNSYEQYF | TGTGCCAGCAGCCCCAATTCCTACGAGCAGTACTTC
TRBJ2-2 | TRBD1 | TRBV29-1 | - | 13 | CSGDRVGTGELFF | TGCAGCGGGGACAGGGTGGGCACCGGGGAGCTGTTTTTT
TRBJ2-6 | TRBD1 | TRBV4-1 | once | 20 | CASSQIFPGQGKSGANVLTF | TGCGCCAGCAGCCAAATATTCCCGGGACAGGGGAAATCTGGGGCCAACGTCCTGACTTTC
TRBJ1-1 | - | TRBV28 | - | 13 | CASTTELVTEAFF | TGTGCCAGTACAACAGAGCTTGTCACTGAAGCTTTCTTT
TRBJ1-5 | - | TRBV19 | - | 13 | CASSGQTNQPQHF | TGTGCCAGTTCAGGACAGACAAATCAGCCCCAGCATTTT
TRBJ2-1 | TRBD2 | TRBV9 | - | 15 | CASSVVGGGNNEQFF | TGTGCCAGCAGCGTAGTTGGGGGAGGGAATAATGAGCAGTTCTTC
TRBJ1-2 | - | TRBV6-5 | - | 13 | CASSAGANYGYTF | TGTGCCAGCAGTGCGGGGGCTAACTATGGCTACACCTTC
TRBJ2-3 | TRBD2 | TRBV4-1 | few | 18 | CASSQAILAGRFTDTQYF | TGCGCCAGCAGCCAAGCAATCCTAGCGGGAAGGTTCACAGATACGCAGTATTTT